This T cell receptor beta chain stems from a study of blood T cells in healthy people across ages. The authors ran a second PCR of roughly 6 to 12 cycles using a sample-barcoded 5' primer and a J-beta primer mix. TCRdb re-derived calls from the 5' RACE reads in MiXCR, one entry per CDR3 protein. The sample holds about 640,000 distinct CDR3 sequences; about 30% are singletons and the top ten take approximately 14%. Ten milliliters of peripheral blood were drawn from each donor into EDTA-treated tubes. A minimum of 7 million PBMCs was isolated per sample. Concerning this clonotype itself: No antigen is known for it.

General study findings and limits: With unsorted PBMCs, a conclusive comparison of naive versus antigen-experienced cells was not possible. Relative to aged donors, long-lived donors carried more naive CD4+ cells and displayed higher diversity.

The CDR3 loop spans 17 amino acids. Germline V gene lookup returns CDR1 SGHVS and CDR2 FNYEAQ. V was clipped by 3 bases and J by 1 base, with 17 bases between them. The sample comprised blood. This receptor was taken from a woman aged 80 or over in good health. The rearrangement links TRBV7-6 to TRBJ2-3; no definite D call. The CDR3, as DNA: TGTGCCAGCAGCTTCCGCACCGTAGATCCCCGCACAGATACGCAGTATTTT. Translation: CASSFRTVDPRTDTQYF.